This entry is about one TCR beta chain. Its antigen is unidentified. This record comes from a study of cytomegalovirus exposure and HLA in healthy donors. A multiplex PCR was run with 60 Vbeta primers and 13 Jbeta primers. Assay: immunoSEQ multiplex PCR; the TCRdb copy retains only in-frame clones and omits some. The sample shows under 200,000 clones, approximately 84% of them seen only once. Study findings and constraints: Specificity for CMV antigens was confirmed in vitro for three of the CMV-associated chains.

This receptor was identified in a boy between 2 and 10 years old in good health and CMV-seronegative. Sequencing was carried out using PBMCs.

CDR3: CASSTSRQSNQPQHF. The CDR3 coding sequence is TGTGCCAGCAGCACCTCTAGGCAGAGCAATCAGCCCCAGCATTTT. The chain uses TRBV28 and TRBJ1-5; D is unresolved. Germline CDR1 is MDHEN and CDR2 is SYDVKM. The CDR3 is made up of 15 amino acids. The V gene lost 6 bases and the J gene lost 1 base, with 13 bases spanning the gap. The full variable domain, in which reference TRBV28 and TRBJ1-5 provide the parts outside the CDR3, is DVKVTQSSRYLVKRTGEKVFLECVQDMDHENMFWYRQDPGLGLRLIYFSYDVKMKEKGDIPEGYSVSREKKERFSLILESASTNQTSMYLCASSTSRQSNQPQHFGDGTRLSIL.